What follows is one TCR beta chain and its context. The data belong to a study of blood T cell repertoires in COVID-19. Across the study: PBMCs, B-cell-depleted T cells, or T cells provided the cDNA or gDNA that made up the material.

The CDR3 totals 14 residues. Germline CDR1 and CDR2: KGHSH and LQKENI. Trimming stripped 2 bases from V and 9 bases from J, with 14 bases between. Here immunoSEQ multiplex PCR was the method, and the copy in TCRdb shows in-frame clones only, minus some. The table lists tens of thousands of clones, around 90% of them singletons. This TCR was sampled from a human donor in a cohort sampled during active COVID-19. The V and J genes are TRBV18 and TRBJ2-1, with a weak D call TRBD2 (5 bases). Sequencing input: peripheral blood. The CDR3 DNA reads TGTGCCAGCTCACCAACTACTAGTTCCGGTGAGCAGTTCTTC. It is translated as CASSPTTSSGEQFF.